This T cell receptor (beta chain) was identified during a study of monozygotic twins with inflammatory bowel disease. One entry per CDR3 protein, without DNA, is what TCRdb gives after re-calling the 5' RACE reads. This table lists fewer than 110,000 distinct CDR3 sequences. Study results and caveats: The data did not back a single strong IBD-associated clonotype or signal. The inverse Simpson measure of TCRbeta diversity was lower in IBD patients than in healthy co-twins. IBD patients, compared with healthy twins, shared fewer clonotypes with others (especially with disease activity).

This CDR3 is 14 amino acids long. On this clonotype: Its antigen remains unidentified.

The rearrangement links TRBV12-3 or TRBV12-4 to TRBJ1-5. Sequencing was done on a sample of blood. The TCR sequence derives from a human donor with ulcerative colitis or Crohn's disease, or a healthy co-twin of an affected twin (not recorded which). CDR3 residues: CASSLEAVRQAQHF.